The TCR beta chain described here comes from a study of blood T cells in healthy people across ages. Sample-barcoded 5' priming and a J-beta primer mix drove a second PCR of roughly 6 to 12 cycles. One entry per CDR3 protein results from TCRdb running MiXCR on the 5' RACE reads. The sample includes roughly 730,000 distinct CDR3 sequences, about 61% of them seen just once. The CDR3 consists of 15 residues. V lost 4 bases to trimming and J lost 1 base; unmatched junction nucleotides: 7. In germline, CDR1 is SGHRS, CDR2 YFSETQ. Study outcomes and limitations: More naive CD4+ cells and higher diversity were found in long-lived than in aged donors.

About this clonotype: What it binds is unknown.

Peripheral blood, about 10 milliliters per donor, was collected. No fewer than 6 micrograms of total RNA were isolated from every sample. The clonotype was recovered from a man aged 35-49 years in good health. Sequenced: blood. The genes are TRBV5-1 and TRBJ1-1; 7 bases line up with TRBD1. The CDR3 is CASSETGFRNTEAFF. The CDR3 DNA is TGCGCCAGCAGCGAGACAGGGTTTCGGAACACTGAAGCTTTCTTT.